The sequence of this TCR beta chain was determined in a study of graft-versus-host responses after intestinal transplantation. Regarding this clone: Its antigen is still unknown.

Study-wide findings and caveats: When patients had graft-donor T cell macrochimerism, their allografts held high graft-versus-host to host-versus-graft clonal ratios. Peak circulating GvH clone levels were associated with early post-transplant HvG declines.

Germline lookup yields CDR1 SGHDT and CDR2 YYEEEE. Trimming pared 2 bases from V and 1 base from J, leaving 10 bases between. The CDR3 has 15 residues. Sequenced by immunoSEQ multiplex PCR; TCRdb stores in-frame clones only, minus some. The sample carries 95,000 to 110,000 clones, roughly 89% recorded once. The receptor was derived from a human donor who was the organ donor for an intestinal transplant. Sequencing was performed on unstimulated CD4+ T cells sorted from spleen or lymph node cells, taken before transplant. This chain joins TRBV5-6 and TRBJ2-1; no clear D. The CDR3 sequence: CASSFFASSYNEQFF. The CDR3 coding sequence is TGTGCCAGCAGCTTTTTCGCCAGTTCCTACAATGAGCAGTTCTTC. The full variable domain, its missing parts supplied by reference TRBV5-6 and TRBJ2-1, is DAGVTQSPTHLIKTRGQQVTLRCSPKSGHDTVSWYQQALGQGPQFIFQYYEEEERQRGNFPDRFSGHQFPNYSSELNVNALLLGDSALYLCASSFFASSYNEQFFGPGTRLTVL.